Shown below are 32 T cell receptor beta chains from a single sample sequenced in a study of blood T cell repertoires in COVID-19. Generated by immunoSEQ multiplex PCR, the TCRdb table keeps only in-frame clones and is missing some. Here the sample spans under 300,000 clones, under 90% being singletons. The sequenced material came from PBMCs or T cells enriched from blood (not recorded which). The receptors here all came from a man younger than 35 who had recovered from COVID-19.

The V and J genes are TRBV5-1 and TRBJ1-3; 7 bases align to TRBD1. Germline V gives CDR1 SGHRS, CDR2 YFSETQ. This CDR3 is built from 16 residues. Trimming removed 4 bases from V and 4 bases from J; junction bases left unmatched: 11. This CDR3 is CASSRQGVLGGNTIYF. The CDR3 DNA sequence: TGCGCCAGCAGCCGGCAGGGGGTGTTGGGAGGAAACACCATATATTTT. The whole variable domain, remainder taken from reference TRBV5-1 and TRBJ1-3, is KAGVTQTPRYLIKTRGQQVTLSCSPISGHRSVSWYQQTPGQGLQFLFEYFSETQRNKGNFPGRFSGRQFSNSRSEMNVSTLELGDSALYLCASSRQGVLGGNTIYFGEGSWLTVV.

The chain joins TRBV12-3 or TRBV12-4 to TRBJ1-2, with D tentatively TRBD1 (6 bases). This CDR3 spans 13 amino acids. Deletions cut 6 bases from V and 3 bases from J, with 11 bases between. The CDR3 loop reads CASSEQGHYGYTF. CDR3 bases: TGTGCCAGCAGCGAACAGGGACACTATGGCTACACCTTC.

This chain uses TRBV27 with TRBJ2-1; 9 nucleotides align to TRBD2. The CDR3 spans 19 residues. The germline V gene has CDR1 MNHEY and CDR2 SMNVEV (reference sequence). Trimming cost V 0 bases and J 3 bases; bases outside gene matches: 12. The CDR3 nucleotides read TGTGCCAGCAGTTTATCTAACCCTCTTGGAGCGGGGGGCTACAATGAGCAGTTCTTC. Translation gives CASSLSNPLGAGGYNEQFF.

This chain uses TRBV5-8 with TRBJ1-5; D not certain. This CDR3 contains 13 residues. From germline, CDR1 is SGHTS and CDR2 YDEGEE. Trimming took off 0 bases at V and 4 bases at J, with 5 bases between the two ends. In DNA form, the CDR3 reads TGTGCCAGCAGCTTGGGGAGAAATCAGCCCCAGCATTTT. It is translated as CASSLGRNQPQHF.

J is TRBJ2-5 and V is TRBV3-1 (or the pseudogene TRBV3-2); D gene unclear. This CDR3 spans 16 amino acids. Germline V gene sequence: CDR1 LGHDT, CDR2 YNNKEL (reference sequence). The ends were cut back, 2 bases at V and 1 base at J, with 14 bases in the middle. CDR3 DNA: TGTGCCAGCAGCCAATTTGCCATCGGGTCCCAAGAGACCCAGTACTTC. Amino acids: CASSQFAIGSQETQYF.

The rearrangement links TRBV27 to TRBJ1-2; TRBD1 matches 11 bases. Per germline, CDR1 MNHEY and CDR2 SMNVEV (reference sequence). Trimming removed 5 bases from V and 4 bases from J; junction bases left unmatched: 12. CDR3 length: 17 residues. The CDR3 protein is CASSLLRTGGIAYGYTF. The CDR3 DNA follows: TGTGCCAGCAGTCTGCTACGGACAGGGGGCATAGCCTATGGCTACACCTTC.

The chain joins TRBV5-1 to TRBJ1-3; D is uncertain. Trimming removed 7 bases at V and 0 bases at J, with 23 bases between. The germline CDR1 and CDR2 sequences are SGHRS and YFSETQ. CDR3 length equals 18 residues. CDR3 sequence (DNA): TGCGCCAGCGTCAACGGGTGTTGGTATATACTCTCTGGAAACACCATATATTTT. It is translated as CASVNGCWYILSGNTIYF.

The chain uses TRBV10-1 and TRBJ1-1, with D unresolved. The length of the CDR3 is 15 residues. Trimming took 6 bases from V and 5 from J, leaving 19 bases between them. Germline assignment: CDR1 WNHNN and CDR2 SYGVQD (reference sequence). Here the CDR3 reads CASSKDEGFRTEAFF. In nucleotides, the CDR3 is TGCGCCAGCAGCAAGGACGAGGGATTTAGGACTGAAGCTTTCTTT.

This CDR3 is CASSLRTGGEKLFF. The CDR3 nucleotides are TGTGCCAGCAGCCTACGGACAGGGGGCGAAAAACTGTTTTTT. The chain employs TRBV7-9 and TRBJ1-4; 11 nucleotides line up with TRBD1. The CDR3 contains 14 residues. Germline CDR1 and CDR2: SEHNR and FQNEAQ (reference sequence). Trimming cost V 5 bases and J 8 bases; bases outside gene matches: 4.

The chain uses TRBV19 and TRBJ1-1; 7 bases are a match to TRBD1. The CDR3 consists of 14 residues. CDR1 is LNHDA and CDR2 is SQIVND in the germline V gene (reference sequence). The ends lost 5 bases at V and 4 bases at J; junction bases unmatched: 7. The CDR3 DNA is TGTGCCAGTAGTTACATACAGGGGAGCACTGAAGCTTTCTTT. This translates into CASSYIQGSTEAFF.

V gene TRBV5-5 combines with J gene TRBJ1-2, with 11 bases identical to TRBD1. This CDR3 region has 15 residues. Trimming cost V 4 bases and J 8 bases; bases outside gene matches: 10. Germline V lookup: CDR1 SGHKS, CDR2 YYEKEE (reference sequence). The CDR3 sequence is CASSDRTGGAEGYTF. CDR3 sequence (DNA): TGTGCCAGCAGCGACCGGACAGGGGGCGCGGAGGGCTACACCTTC.

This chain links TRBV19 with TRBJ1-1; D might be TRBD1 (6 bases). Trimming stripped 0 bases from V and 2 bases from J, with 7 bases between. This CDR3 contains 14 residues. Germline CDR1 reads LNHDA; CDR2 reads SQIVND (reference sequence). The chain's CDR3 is CASSIEGGNTEAFF. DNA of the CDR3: TGTGCCAGTAGTATAGAAGGGGGAAACACTGAAGCTTTCTTT.

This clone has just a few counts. Written as DNA, the CDR3 is TGCGCCAGCAGCCAAGAGGGCGCCGGAATTTACGAGCAGTACTTC. This gives the protein CASSQEGAGIYEQYF. The V gene is TRBV4-1, the J gene TRBJ2-7, with D unclear. V shed 0 bases and J shed 4 bases, with 13 bases lying between them. Germline CDR1 and CDR2: MGHRA and YSYEKL. This CDR3 is 15 amino acids long.

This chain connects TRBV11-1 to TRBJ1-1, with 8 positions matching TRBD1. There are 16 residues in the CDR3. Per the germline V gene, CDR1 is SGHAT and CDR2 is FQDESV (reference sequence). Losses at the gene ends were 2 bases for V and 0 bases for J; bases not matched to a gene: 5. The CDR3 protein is CASSLLGQGLNTEAFF. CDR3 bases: TGTGCCAGCAGCTTACTAGGACAGGGACTGAACACTGAAGCTTTCTTT.

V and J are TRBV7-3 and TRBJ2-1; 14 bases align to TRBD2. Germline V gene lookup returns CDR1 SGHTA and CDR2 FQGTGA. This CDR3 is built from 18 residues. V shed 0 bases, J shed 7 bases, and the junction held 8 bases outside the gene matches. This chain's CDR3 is CASSLTPGLAGEGNEQFF. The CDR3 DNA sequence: TGTGCCAGCAGCTTAACCCCGGGACTAGCGGGAGAGGGTAATGAGCAGTTCTTC.

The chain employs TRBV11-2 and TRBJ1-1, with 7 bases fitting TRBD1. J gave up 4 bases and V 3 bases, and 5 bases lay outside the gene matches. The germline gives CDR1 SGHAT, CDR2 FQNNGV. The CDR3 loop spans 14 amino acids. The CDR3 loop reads CASSFEGARTEAFF. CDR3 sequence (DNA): TGTGCCAGCAGCTTTGAGGGGGCGCGCACTGAAGCTTTCTTT.

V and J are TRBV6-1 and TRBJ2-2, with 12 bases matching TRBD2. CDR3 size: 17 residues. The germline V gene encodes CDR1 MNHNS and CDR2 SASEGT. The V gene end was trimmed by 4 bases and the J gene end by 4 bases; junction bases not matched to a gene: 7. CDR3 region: CASSARTSGVGTGELFF. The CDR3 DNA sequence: TGTGCCAGCAGTGCCAGGACTAGCGGGGTGGGCACCGGGGAGCTGTTTTTT.

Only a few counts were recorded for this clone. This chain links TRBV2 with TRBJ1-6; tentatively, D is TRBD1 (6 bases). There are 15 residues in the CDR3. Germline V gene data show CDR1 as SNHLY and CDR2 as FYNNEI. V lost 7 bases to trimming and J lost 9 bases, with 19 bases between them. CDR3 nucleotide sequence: TGTGCCAGCAATCCTAGGGGGGGATCTTCTTCACCCCTCCACTTT. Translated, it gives CASNPRGGSSSPLHF.

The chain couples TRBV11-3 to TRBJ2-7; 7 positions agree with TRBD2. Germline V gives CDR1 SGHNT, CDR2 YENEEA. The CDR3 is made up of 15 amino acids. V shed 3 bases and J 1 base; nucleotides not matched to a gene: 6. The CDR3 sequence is CASSFGGDVSYEQYF. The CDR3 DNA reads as TGTGCCAGCAGCTTTGGGGGGGACGTTTCCTACGAGCAGTACTTC.

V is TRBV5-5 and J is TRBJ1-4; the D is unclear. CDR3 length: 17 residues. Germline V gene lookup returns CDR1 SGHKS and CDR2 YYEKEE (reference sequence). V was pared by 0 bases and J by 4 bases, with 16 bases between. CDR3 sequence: CASSLAVGGGNNEKLFF. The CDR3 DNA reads TGTGCCAGCAGCTTGGCAGTCGGAGGAGGAAATAATGAAAAACTGTTTTTT. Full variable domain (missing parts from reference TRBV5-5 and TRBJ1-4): DAGVTQSPTHLIKTRGQQVTLRCSPISGHKSVSWYQQVLGQGPQFIFQYYEKEERGRGNFPDRFSARQFPNYSSELNVNALLLGDSALYLCASSLAVGGGNNEKLFFGSGTQLSVL.

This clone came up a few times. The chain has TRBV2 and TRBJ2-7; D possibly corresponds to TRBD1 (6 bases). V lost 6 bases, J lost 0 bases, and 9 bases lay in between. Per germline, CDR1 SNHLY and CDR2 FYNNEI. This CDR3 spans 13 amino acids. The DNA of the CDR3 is TGTGCCAGCAGCGGACAGAGCTCCTACGAGCAGTACTTC. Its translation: CASSGQSSYEQYF.

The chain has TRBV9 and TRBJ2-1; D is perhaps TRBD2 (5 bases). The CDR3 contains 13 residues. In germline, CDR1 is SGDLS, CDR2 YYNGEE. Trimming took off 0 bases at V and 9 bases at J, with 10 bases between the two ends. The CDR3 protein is CASSVAVEGEQFF. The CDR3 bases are TGTGCCAGCAGCGTAGCGGTTGAGGGTGAGCAGTTCTTC.

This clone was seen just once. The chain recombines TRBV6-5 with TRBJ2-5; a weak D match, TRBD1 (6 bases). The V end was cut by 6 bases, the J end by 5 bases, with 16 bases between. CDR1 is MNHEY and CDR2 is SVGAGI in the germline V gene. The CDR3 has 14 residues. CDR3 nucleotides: TGTGCCAGCAGACTACGCAGGGGTATCGAGACCCAGTACTTC. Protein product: CASRLRRGIETQYF.

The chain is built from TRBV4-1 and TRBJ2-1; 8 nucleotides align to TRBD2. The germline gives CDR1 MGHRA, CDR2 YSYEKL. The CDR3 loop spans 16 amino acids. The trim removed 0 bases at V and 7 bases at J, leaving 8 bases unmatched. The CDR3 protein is CASSQEVGRAPNEQFF. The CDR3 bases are TGCGCCAGCAGCCAAGAAGTCGGGAGGGCCCCTAATGAGCAGTTCTTC.

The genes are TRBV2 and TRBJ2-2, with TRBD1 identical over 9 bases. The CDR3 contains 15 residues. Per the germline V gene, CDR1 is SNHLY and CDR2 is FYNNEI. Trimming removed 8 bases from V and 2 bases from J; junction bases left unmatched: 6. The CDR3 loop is CASSTGGPNTGELFF. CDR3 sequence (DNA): TGTGCCAGCTCGACAGGGGGACCCAACACCGGGGAGCTGTTTTTT.

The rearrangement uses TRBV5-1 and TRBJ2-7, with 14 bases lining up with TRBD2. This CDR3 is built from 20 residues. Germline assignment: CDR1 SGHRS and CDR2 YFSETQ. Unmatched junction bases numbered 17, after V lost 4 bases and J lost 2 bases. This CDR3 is CASSLPGGGSTSGRAYEQYF. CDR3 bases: TGCGCCAGCAGCCTGCCCGGGGGAGGATCGACTAGCGGGAGGGCCTACGAGCAGTACTTC.

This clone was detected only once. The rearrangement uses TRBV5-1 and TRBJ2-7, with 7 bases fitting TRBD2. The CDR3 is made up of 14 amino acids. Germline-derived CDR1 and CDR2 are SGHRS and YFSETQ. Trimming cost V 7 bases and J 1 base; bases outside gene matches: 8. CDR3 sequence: CASGWEGLSYEQYF. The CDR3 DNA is TGCGCCAGCGGCTGGGAGGGATTATCCTACGAGCAGTACTTC.

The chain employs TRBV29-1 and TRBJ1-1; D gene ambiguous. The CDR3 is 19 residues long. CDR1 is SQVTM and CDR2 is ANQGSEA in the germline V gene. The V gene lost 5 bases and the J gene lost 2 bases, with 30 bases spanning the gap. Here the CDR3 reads CSVWGGWKETYQRNTEAFF. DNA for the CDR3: TGCAGCGTTTGGGGAGGCTGGAAGGAGACTTACCAGAGAAACACTGAAGCTTTCTTT. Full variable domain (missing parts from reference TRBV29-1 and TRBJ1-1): SAVISQKPSRDICQRGTSLTIQCQVDSQVTMMFWYRQQPGQSLTLIATANQGSEATYESGFVIDKFPISRPNLTFSTLTVSNMSPEDSSIYLCSVWGGWKETYQRNTEAFFGQGTRLTVV.

CDR3 DNA sequence: TGTGCCAGCAGTGAAGTCAGGGGTGGCTACACCTTC. It encodes CASSEVRGGYTF. The rearrangement uses TRBV2 and TRBJ1-2; TRBD1 is a possible D gene (6 bases). Trimming stripped 1 base from V and 7 bases from J, with 7 bases between. Germline CDR1 and CDR2: SNHLY and FYNNEI. This CDR3 is 12 amino acids long.

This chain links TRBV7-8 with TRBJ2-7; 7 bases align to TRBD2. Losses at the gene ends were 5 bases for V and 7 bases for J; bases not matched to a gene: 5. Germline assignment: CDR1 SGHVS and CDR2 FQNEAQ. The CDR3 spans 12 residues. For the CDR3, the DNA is TGTGCCAGCAGCCTTGGGACTATTGAGCAGTACTTC. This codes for CASSLGTIEQYF.

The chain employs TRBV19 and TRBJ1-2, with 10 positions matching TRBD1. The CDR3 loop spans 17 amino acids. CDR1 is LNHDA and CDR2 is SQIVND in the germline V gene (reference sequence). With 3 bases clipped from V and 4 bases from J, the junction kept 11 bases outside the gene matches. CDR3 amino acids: CASSIRGDRGLLYGYTF. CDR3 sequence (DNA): TGTGCCAGTAGTATTCGGGGGGACAGGGGTCTCCTCTATGGCTACACCTTC.

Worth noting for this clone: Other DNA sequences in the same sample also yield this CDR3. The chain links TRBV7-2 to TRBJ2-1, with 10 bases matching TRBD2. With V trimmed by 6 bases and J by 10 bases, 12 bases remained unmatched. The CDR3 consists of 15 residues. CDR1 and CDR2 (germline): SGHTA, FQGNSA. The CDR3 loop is CASRREAGGQDEQFF. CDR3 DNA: TGTGCCAGCAGACGGGAAGCGGGGGGGCAAGACGAGCAGTTCTTC.